The sample holds many counts of the clone carrying this T cell receptor beta chain. Antigen: not known. These data are taken from a study of T cell repertoires in cytomegalovirus infection. Study-level background: Used in the study were CMV epitopes, some recently identified and HLA-C-restricted, others well-studied and HLA-B-restricted.

V lost 2 bases to trimming and J lost 7 bases; unmatched junction nucleotides: 5. The germline gives CDR1 SGHVS, CDR2 FNYEAQ. The CDR3 runs to 13 residues. TCRdb independently ran MiXCR on the reads; one entry per CDR3 protein. The sample consists of under 150,000 distinct CDR3 sequences, 30% to 35% of them appearing once. The V gene is TRBV7-6, the J gene TRBJ2-7, with TRBD1 identical over 7 bases. The sample in question was CD8+ T cells from cultured PBMCs, obtained from culture after CMV antigen stimulation. The origin of this receptor is a human donor in good health (CMV status not recorded). Some clones in this sample may be carry-over from other donors' samples. The CDR3 is CASSLWTGDEQYF. As DNA, the CDR3 is TGTGCCAGCAGCTTATGGACAGGTGATGAGCAGTACTTC.